Detailed here is one T cell receptor (beta chain). CDR3 length: 14 amino acids. V gave up 0 bases and J gave up 6 bases, with 11 bases separating them. CDR1 is LNHNV, CDR2 YYDKDF, per germline (reference sequence). These data belong to a study of control samples from healthy donors and cancer patients. The protocol was immunoSEQ multiplex PCR, while the TCRdb copy is restricted to in-frame clones and leaves out a portion. This table has about 94,000 clones, roughly nine tenths appearing once. V gene TRBV15 combines with J gene TRBJ1-1; D is perhaps TRBD1 (5 bases). The TCR sequence derives from a woman under 30 in good health. Sequencing input: blood. CDR3 sequence: CATSRDTRVSEAFF. In nucleotides, the CDR3 is TGTGCCACCAGCAGAGATACCAGGGTATCTGAAGCTTTCTTT.